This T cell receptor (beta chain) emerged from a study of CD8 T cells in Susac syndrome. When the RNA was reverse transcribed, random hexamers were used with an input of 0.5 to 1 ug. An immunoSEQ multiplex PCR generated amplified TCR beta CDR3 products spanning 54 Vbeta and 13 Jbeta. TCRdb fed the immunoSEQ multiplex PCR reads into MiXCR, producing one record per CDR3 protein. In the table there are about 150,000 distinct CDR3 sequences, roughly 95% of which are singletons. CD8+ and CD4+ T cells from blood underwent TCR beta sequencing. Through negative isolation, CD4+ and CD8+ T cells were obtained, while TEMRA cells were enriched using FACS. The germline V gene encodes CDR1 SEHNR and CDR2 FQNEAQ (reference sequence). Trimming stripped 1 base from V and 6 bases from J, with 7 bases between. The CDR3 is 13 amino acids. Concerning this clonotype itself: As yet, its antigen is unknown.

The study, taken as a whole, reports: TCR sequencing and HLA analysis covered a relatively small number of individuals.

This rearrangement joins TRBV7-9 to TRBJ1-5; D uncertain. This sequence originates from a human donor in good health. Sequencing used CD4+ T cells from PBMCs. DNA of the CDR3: TGTGCCAGCAGCTTAGGACTGGTTCAGCCCCAGCATTTT. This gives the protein CASSLGLVQPQHF.